Following are 5 T cell receptor beta chains from one sample sequenced in a study of CD8+CD57+ T cells in acquired aplastic anemia. Genomic DNA, serving as template, underwent TCR beta VDJ and CDR3 profiling. TCRdb processed the reads anew with MiXCR; each CDR3 protein has one entry. The sample lists some 140,000 distinct CDR3 sequences, around two fifths occurring once. Sample: sorted CD4+, CD8+, or CD8+CD57+ T cells (not recorded which) from PBMCs. The receptor set was obtained from a human donor in good health, serving as a control.

This clonotype has a count of ten or more. The chain carries TRBV20-1 and TRBJ1-5; no definite D call. V dropped 7 bases and J dropped 1 base, with 11 bases sitting between them. The CDR3 contains 13 residues. Germline loops: CDR1 DFQATT, CDR2 SNEGSKA (reference sequence). CDR3 DNA sequence: TGCAGTGTGAGGTCAGAAAGCAATCAGCCCCAGCATTTT. As protein: CSVRSESNQPQHF.

In its sample, this clonotype was seen many times. This sequence joins TRBV2 and TRBJ2-3; D perhaps matches TRBD1 (5 bases). The CDR3 spans 13 residues. With 4 bases removed from V and 6 bases from J, the gap between germline ends came to 11 bases. CDR1 and CDR2 from the germline V gene are SNHLY and FYNNEI. In DNA form, the CDR3 reads TGTGCCAGCAGTGGGGGCCTCGTGGATACGCAGTATTTT. This sequence encodes CASSGGLVDTQYF.

This chain links TRBV3-1 with TRBJ2-1; TRBD2 agrees at 8 bases. V gave up 2 bases and J gave up 6 bases; unmatched junction bases: 3. This CDR3 has 14 amino acids. Germline CDR1 and CDR2: LGHDT and YNNKEL (reference sequence). CDR3 protein: CASSQQLAANEQFF. As DNA, the CDR3 is TGTGCCAGCAGCCAACAACTAGCGGCCAATGAGCAGTTCTTC.

This clonotype showed up many times. V is TRBV12-3 or TRBV12-4 and J is TRBJ1-5; D is possibly TRBD1 (6 bases). The CDR3 totals 16 residues. The V gene lost 5 bases and the J gene lost 3 bases, with 17 bases spanning the gap. This CDR3 is CASSANLGQINQPQHF. CDR3 coding DNA: TGTGCCAGCAGTGCTAATCTCGGACAGATCAATCAGCCCCAGCATTTT.

This clonotype was recorded a few times. This may be a read error: a much more frequent sequence differs by one nucleotide. The J gene is TRBJ2-7, the V gene TRBV6-1; D is perhaps TRBD2 (5 bases). Per the germline V gene, CDR1 is MNHNS and CDR2 is SASEGT. This CDR3 has 13 amino acids. CDR3 amino acids: CASSDPAAEGHCF. DNA for the CDR3: TGTGCCAGCAGTGACCCGGCGGCAGAGGGCCACTGCTTC.